This T cell receptor (beta chain) came from a study of T cells after yellow fever vaccination. Overall study context: It was SMART-Seq v4 Ultra Low Input that prepared the fractions with low cell numbers.

CDR1 SGHTA and CDR2 FQGNSA come from the germline V gene. V shed 0 bases and J 2 bases; nucleotides not matched to a gene: 0. CDR3 size: 14 residues. Notes on the study in general: Contaminants from the bulk population, in the form of abundant clonotypes, could be found in FACS-sorted repertoires. Reappearance after the booster was seen for most primary-vaccination clones, at 95% to 97% CD4 and more than 80% CD8.

In making TCR cDNA, 5'RACE template switching added a universal primer site and UMIs to it. TCRdb used MiXCR to reprocess the 5' RACE reads, holding one entry per CDR3 protein. The data show some 260,000 distinct CDR3 sequences, with around 4.9% seen just once and under 3.5% held by the top ten. This clonotype showed up many times. Antigen: not known. The chain joins TRBV7-2 to TRBJ2-7; 8 nucleotides line up with TRBD2. The TCR comes from a man younger than 35 who received the YFV17D yellow fever vaccine. The specimen was CD4+ T cells sorted from PBMCs, collected on the day of the yellow fever booster vaccination. The CDR3 is CASSLAGGAYEQYF. For the CDR3, the DNA is TGTGCCAGCAGCTTAGCCGGGGGGGCCTACGAGCAGTACTTC.